Each of the 8 T cell receptor beta chains below was sequenced from the same sample in a study of control samples from healthy donors and cancer patients. Measured with immunoSEQ multiplex PCR; TCRdb has only the in-frame clones, and not every one. The data contain roughly 100,000 clones, roughly nine tenths of them singletons. Sequencing was done on a sample of blood. The source is a woman aged 45-59 years in good health.

The V and J genes are TRBV20-1 and TRBJ2-7; 9 bases are a match to TRBD1. The CDR3 is made up of 14 amino acids. The trim removed 3 bases at V and 5 bases at J, leaving 8 bases unmatched. The germline V gene has CDR1 DFQATT and CDR2 SNEGSKA (reference sequence). CDR3 loop: CSASSGTGTDEQYF. The CDR3, as DNA: TGCAGTGCTAGTTCCGGGACAGGGACCGACGAGCAGTACTTC.

This clone came up once. The genes are TRBV7-2 and TRBJ2-5, with unresolved D. Germline CDR1 SGHTA, CDR2 FQGNSA. CDR3 size: 13 residues. V lost 1 base and J 2 bases, leaving 5 bases between the germline ends. The chain's CDR3 is CASSLVGQETQYF. CDR3 in DNA: TGTGCCAGCAGCTTAGTCGGACAAGAGACCCAGTACTTC.

The chain links TRBV29-1 to TRBJ1-1, with a weak D call TRBD1 (5 bases). V lost 7 bases to trimming and J lost 6 bases, with 21 bases between them. Germline V gene data show CDR1 as SQVTM and CDR2 as ANQGSEA. CDR3 length: 14 amino acids. Here the CDR3 reads CSAKGDPSGPEAFF. Written as DNA, the CDR3 is TGCAGCGCCAAGGGTGATCCTTCGGGACCTGAAGCTTTCTTT.

V usage is TRBV20-1 and J usage is TRBJ2-5; no clear D. Germline loops: CDR1 DFQATT, CDR2 SNEGSKA (reference sequence). This CDR3 region has 10 residues. V dropped 5 bases and J dropped 5 bases, with 6 bases sitting between them. The CDR3 sequence is CSAVWETQYF. CDR3 coding DNA: TGCAGTGCTGTATGGGAGACCCAGTACTTC.

The chain recombines TRBV5-1 with TRBJ2-1, with D unresolved. V was trimmed by 1 base and J by 0 bases, leaving 5 bases between them. Germline V lookup: CDR1 SGHRS, CDR2 YFSETQ. This CDR3 spans 14 amino acids. CDR3 protein: CASSLQSSYNEQFF. The CDR3 DNA reads TGCGCCAGCAGCTTGCAGAGCTCCTACAATGAGCAGTTCTTC.

J is TRBJ1-6 and V is TRBV4-3; 10 nucleotides line up with TRBD1. The CDR3 sequence is 16 residues long. The junction had 5 bases not matched to a gene; V was cut back by 0 bases and J by 9 bases. Germline loops: CDR1 LGHNA, CDR2 YSLEER. The CDR3 DNA sequence: TGCGCCAGCAGCCAAGATTCGGGACAGGGGATTTCACCCCTCCACTTT. The encoded protein is CASSQDSGQGISPLHF.

This chain joins TRBV4-3 and TRBJ2-5; TRBD2 aligns across 12 bases. V was clipped by 0 bases and J by 2 bases; unmatched bases: 13. The length of the CDR3 is 20 residues. The germline V gene encodes CDR1 LGHNA and CDR2 YSLEER. The CDR3 loop is CASSQDLVLAGGLGQETQYF. The CDR3 nucleotides read TGCGCCAGCAGCCAAGATCTGGTCCTAGCGGGGGGGCTGGGTCAAGAGACCCAGTACTTC.

The sample holds one count of this clone. The genes are TRBV19 and TRBJ1-4, with TRBD1 matching over 8 bases. Losses at the gene ends were 5 bases for V and 0 bases for J; bases not matched to a gene: 11. This CDR3 has 18 residues. Germline CDR1 is LNHDA and CDR2 is SQIVND (reference sequence). In DNA form, the CDR3 reads TGTGCCAGTAGTCTACAGGGGGAACCTAGAGCAACTAATGAAAAACTGTTTTTT. Amino acid sequence: CASSLQGEPRATNEKLFF. Filled out from reference TRBV19 and TRBJ1-4, the complete variable domain reads DGGITQSPKYLFRKEGQNVTLSCEQNLNHDAMYWYRQDPGQGLRLIYYSQIVNDFQKGDIAEGYSVSREKKESFPLTVTSAQKNPTAFYLCASSLQGEPRATNEKLFFGSGTQLSVL.